The subject of this entry is one TCR beta chain. Original processing notes: Reference gene primer amplification gave estimated nucleated cell counts. TCRdb's table, derived via immunoSEQ multiplex PCR, lists solely in-frame clones and lacks some. V and J calls and clone size are copied from that table; D and trimming were computed from the DNA. The table lists around 150,000 clones, approximately 82% of them singletons. The entry originates in a study of blood T cell repertoires in COVID-19. Study overall: Whether acute or convalescent, the COVID-19 samples came from the United States, Italy and Spain. T cells, B-cell-depleted T cells, or PBMCs provided the cDNA or gDNA that served as material.

This CDR3 region has 20 residues. CDR1 is SGHNT and CDR2 is YYREEE in the germline V gene (reference sequence). Between the trimmed V and J ends, which lost 3 bases and 0 bases, there was a span of 22 bases. The material sequenced was peripheral blood. The origin of this receptor is a woman between 50 and 59 years old in a cohort sampled during active or convalescent COVID-19. The chain has TRBV5-4 and TRBJ1-6; D gene uncertain. CDR3 in DNA: TGTGCCAGCAGCTCCCTATTCGCCACCGGACGGGGCTCCTATAATTCACCCCTCCACTTT. The encoded protein is CASSSLFATGRGSYNSPLHF.